Given below is one TCR beta chain in context. Antigen unknown. This record comes from a study of response to subunit inactivated influenza vaccine. TCRdb recomputed calls from the RT-PCR reads with MiXCR, one row per CDR3 protein. Of hundreds of thousands of distinct CDR3 sequences detected, approximately 7.7% appear once; the ten largest clones hold under 15%. Findings and caveats of the study: Authors suggested that a seasonal influenza vaccination recruits few new T cells each time.

Germline CDR1 is SNHLY and CDR2 is FYNNEI. This CDR3 spans 14 amino acids. Trimming removed 5 bases at V and 1 base at J, with 11 bases between. This sample comprised PBMCs from blood, obtained around 2 years after vaccination. This chain joins TRBV2 and TRBJ2-5; D is possibly TRBD1 (6 bases). The source of this sequence is a man aged 50 to 69 who received an inactivated influenza vaccine. The CDR3 DNA sequence: TGTGCCAGCAGTCAACAGGGCCCCCAAGAGACCCAGTACTTC. It encodes CASSQQGPQETQYF.